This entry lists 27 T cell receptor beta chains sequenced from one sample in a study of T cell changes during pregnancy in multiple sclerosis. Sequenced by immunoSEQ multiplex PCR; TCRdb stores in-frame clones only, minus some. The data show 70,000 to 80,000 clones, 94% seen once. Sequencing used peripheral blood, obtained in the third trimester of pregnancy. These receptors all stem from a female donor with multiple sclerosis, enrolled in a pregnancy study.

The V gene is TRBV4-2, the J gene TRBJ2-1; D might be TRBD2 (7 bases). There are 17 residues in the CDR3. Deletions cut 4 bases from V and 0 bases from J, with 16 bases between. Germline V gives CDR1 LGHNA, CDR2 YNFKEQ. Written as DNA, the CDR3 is TGTGCCAGCAGCCCCCGGGGGGCCCCCAGCTCCTACAATGAGCAGTTCTTC. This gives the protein CASSPRGAPSSYNEQFF.

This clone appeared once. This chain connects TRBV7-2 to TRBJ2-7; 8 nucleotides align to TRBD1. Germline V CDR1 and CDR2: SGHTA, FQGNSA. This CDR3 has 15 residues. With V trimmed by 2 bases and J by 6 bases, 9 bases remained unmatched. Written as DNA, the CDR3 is TGTGCCAGCAGCTTAAGAGGGCAGGGGGCCGTCGAGCAGTACTTC. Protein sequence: CASSLRGQGAVEQYF.

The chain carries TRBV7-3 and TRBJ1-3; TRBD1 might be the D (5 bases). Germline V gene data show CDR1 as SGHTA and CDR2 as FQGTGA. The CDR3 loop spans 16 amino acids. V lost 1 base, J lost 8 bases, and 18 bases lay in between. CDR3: CASSLNPGGNSDTIYF. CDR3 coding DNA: TGTGCCAGCAGCTTAAACCCTGGGGGGAACTCGGACACCATATATTTT.

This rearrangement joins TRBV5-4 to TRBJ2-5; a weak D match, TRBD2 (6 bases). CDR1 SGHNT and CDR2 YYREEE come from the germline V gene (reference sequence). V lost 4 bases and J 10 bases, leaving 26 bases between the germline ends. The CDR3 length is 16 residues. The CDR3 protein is CASSAAAGLEGYGQYF. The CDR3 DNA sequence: TGTGCCAGCAGCGCTGCGGCGGGACTGGAGGGGTATGGCCAGTACTTC.

The CDR3 loop reads CASSFPGAGGPKTQYF. The CDR3 nucleotides are TGTGCCAGCAGCTTCCCAGGAGCGGGGGGGCCGAAGACCCAGTACTTC. The chain employs TRBV7-2 and TRBJ2-5; 10 bases agree with TRBD2. The V gene's germline CDR1 is SGHTA and CDR2 FQGNSA. The CDR3 has 16 residues. J gave up 6 bases and V 3 bases, and 10 bases lay outside the gene matches.

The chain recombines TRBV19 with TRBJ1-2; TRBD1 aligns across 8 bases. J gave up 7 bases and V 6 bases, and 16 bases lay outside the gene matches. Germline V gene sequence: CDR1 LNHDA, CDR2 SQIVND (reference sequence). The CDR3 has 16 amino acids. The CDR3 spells CASSMRIQGADSGYTF. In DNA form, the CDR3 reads TGTGCCAGTAGCATGCGAATTCAGGGGGCTGACTCTGGCTACACCTTC.

CDR3 loop: CASSSPTLAGYEQYF. In nucleotides, the CDR3 is TGTGCCAGCAGTTCCCCCACACTAGCGGGTTACGAGCAGTACTTC. This rearrangement joins TRBV6-6 to TRBJ2-7; 9 nucleotides agree with TRBD2. V was pared by 4 bases and J by 4 bases, with 8 bases of the junction left unmatched. The CDR3 runs to 15 residues. The germline gives CDR1 MNHNY, CDR2 SVGAGI (reference sequence).

The CDR3 sequence is CASSYSEGRDEQYF. The CDR3, as DNA: TGTGCCAGCAGTTACTCGGAGGGGCGGGACGAGCAGTACTTC. The chain joins TRBV6-5 to TRBJ2-7; TRBD2 might be the D (6 bases). V dropped 0 bases and J dropped 5 bases, with 11 bases sitting between them. Germline V gives CDR1 MNHEY, CDR2 SVGAGI. This CDR3 has 14 amino acids.

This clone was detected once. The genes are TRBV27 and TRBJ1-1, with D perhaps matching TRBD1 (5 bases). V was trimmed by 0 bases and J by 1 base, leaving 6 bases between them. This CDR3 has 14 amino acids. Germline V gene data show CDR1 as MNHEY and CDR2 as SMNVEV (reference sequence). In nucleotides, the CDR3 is TGTGCCAGCAGTTTATCCAGGGCGAACACTGAAGCTTTCTTT. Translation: CASSLSRANTEAFF.

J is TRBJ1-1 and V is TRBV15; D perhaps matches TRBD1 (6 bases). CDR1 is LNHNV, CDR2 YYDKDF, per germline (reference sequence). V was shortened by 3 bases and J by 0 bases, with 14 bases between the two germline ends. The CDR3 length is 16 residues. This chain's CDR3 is CATSRDLWDMNTEAFF. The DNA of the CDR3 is TGTGCCACCAGCAGGGACTTATGGGACATGAACACTGAAGCTTTCTTT. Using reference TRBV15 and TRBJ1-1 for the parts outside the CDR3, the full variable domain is DAMVIQNPRYQVTQFGKPVTLSCSQTLNHNVMYWYQQKSSQAPKLLFHYYDKDFNNEADTPDNFQSRRPNTSFCFLDIRSPGLGDTAMYLCATSRDLWDMNTEAFFGQGTRLTVV.

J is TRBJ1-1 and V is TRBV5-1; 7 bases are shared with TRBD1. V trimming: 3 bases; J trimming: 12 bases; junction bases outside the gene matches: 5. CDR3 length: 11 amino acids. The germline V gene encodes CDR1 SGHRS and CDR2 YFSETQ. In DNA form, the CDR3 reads TGCGCCAGCAGCTCGCCGACAGGGACTTTCTTT. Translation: CASSSPTGTFF.

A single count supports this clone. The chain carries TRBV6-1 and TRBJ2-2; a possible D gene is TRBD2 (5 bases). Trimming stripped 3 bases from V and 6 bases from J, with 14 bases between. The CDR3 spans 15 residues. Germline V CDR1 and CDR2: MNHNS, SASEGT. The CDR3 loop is CASSDAGQKAGELFF. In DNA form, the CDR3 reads TGTGCCAGCAGTGATGCGGGTCAGAAGGCCGGGGAGCTGTTTTTT.

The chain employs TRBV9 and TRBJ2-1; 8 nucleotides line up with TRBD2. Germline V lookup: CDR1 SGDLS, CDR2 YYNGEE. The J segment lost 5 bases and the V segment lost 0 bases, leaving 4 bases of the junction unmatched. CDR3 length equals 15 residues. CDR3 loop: CASSVAGGPNNEQFF. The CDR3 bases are TGTGCCAGCAGCGTAGCGGGGGGGCCGAACAATGAGCAGTTCTTC.

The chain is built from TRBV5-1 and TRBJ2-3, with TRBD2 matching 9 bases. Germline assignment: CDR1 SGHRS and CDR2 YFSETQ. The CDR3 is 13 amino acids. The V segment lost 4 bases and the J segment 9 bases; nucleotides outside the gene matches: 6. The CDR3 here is CASSPTSGGTQYF. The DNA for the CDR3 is TGCGCCAGCAGCCCAACGAGCGGGGGGACGCAGTATTTT.

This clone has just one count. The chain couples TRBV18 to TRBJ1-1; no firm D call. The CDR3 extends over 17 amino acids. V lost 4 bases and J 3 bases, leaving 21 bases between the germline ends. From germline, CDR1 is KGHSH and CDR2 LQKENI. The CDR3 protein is CASSHGRGLVAYTEAFF. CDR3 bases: TGTGCCAGCTCACATGGCAGAGGGCTCGTTGCGTACACTGAAGCTTTCTTT.

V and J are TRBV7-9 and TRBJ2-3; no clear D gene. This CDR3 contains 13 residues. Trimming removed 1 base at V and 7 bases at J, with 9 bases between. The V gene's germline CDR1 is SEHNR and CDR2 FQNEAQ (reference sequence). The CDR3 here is CASSLGPVNTQYF. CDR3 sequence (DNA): TGTGCCAGCAGCTTAGGGCCCGTTAATACGCAGTATTTT.

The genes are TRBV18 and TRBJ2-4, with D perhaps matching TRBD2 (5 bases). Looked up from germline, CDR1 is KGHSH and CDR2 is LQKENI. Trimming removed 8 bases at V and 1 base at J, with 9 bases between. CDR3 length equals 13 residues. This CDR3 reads CASRDVAKNIQYF. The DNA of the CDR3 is TGTGCCAGCCGGGATGTCGCCAAAAACATTCAGTACTTC.

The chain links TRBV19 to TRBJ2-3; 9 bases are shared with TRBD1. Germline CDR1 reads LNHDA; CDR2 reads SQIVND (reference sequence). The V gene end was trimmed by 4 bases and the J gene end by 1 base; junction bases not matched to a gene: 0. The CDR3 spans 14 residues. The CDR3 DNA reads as TGTGCCAGTAGTAGGACAGGGGGCACAGATACGCAGTATTTT. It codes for CASSRTGGTDTQYF.

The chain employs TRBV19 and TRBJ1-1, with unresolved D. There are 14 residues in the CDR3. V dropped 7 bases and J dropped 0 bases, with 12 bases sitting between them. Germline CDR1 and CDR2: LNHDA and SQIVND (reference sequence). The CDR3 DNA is TGTGCCAGTATGGGGAGAGGTATGAACACTGAAGCTTTCTTT. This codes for CASMGRGMNTEAFF.

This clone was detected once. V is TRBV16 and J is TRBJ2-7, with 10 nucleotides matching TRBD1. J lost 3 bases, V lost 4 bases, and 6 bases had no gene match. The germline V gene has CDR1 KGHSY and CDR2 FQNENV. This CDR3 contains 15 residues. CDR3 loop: CASSLQDRGSYEQYF. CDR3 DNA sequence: TGTGCCAGCAGCCTTCAGGACAGGGGGAGCTACGAGCAGTACTTC.

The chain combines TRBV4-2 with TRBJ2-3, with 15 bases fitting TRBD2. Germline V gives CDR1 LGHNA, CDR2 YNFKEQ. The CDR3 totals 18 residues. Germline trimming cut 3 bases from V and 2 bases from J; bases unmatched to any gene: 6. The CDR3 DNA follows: TGTGCCAGCAGCCATGGACTAGCGGGGGGGCCGGTCACAGATACGCAGTATTTT. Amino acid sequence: CASSHGLAGGPVTDTQYF.

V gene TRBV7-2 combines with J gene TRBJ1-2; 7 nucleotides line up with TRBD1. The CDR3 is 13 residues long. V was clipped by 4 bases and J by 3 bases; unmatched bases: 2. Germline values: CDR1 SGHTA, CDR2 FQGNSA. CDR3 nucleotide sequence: TGTGCCAGCAGCTCCCAGGGGGACTATGGCTACACCTTC. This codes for CASSSQGDYGYTF. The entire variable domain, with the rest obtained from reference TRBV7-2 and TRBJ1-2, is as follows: GAGVSQSPSNKVTEKGKDVELRCDPISGHTALYWYRQSLGQGLEFLIYFQGNSAPDKSGLPSDRFSAERTGGSVSTLTIQRTQQEDSAVYLCASSSQGDYGYTFGSGTRLTVV.

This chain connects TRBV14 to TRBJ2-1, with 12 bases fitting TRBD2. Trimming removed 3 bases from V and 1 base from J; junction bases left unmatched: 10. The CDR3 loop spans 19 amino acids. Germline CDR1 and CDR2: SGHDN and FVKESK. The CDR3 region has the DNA TGTGCCAGCAGCCACTGGACTAGCGGGGACGGTAGTTCCTACAATGAGCAGTTCTTC. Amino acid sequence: CASSHWTSGDGSSYNEQFF.

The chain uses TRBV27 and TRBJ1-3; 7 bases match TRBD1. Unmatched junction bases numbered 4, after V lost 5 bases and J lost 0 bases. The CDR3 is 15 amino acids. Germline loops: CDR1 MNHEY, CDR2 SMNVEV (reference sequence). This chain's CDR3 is CASSQDRSSGNTIYF. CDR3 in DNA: TGTGCCAGCAGTCAGGACAGGAGCTCTGGAAACACCATATATTTT.

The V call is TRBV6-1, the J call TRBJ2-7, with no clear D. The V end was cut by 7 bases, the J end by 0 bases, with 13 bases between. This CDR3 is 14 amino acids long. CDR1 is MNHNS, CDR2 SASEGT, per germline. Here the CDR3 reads CASTLSVISYEQYF. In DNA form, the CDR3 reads TGTGCCAGCACCCTGTCAGTGATCTCCTACGAGCAGTACTTC.

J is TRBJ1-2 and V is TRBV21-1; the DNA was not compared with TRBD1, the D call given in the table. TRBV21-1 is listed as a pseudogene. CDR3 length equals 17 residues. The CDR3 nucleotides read TGTGCCAGCAGCAACCCCTTGACAGGGAGCAAGGAGGATGGCTACACCTTC. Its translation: CASSNPLTGSKEDGYTF.

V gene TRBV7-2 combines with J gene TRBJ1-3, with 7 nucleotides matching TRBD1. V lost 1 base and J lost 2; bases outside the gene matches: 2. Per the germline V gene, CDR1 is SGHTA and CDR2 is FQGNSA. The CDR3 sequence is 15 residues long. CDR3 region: CASSLVGTAGNTIYF. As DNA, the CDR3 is TGTGCCAGCAGCTTAGTGGGGACAGCTGGAAACACCATATATTTT. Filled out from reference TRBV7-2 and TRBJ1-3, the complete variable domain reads GAGVSQSPSNKVTEKGKDVELRCDPISGHTALYWYRQSLGQGLEFLIYFQGNSAPDKSGLPSDRFSAERTGGSVSTLTIQRTQQEDSAVYLCASSLVGTAGNTIYFGEGSWLTVV.